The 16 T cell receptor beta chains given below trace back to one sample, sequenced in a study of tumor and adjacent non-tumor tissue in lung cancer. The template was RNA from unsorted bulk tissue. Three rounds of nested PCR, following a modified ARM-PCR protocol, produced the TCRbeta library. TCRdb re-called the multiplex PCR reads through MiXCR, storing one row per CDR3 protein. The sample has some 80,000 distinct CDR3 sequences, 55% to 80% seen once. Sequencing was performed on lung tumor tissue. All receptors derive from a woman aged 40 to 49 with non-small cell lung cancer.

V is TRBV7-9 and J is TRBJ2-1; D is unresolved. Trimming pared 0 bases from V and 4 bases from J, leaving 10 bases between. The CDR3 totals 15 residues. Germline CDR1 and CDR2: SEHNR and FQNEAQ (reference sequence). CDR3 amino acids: CASSLAVEKYNEQFF. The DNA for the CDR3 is TGTGCCAGCAGCTTAGCGGTGGAGAAATACAATGAGCAGTTCTTC.

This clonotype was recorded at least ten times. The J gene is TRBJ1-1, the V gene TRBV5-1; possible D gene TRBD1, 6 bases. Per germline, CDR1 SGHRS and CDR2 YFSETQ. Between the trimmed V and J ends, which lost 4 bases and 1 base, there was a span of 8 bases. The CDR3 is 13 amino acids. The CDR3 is CASSTTGNTEAFF. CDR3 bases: TGCGCCAGCAGCACGACAGGGAACACTGAAGCTTTCTTT.

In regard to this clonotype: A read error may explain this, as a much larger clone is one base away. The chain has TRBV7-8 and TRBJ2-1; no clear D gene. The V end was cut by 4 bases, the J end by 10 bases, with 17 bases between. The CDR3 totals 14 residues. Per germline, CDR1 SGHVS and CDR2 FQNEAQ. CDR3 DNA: TGTGCCAGCAGCTCCCAGCACCGGGCGGACGAGCAGTTCTTC. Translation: CASSSQHRADEQFF.

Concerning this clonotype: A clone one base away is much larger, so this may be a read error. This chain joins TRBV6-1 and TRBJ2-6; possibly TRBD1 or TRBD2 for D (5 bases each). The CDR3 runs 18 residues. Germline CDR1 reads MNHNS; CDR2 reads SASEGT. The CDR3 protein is CANSERGSRGSGANVLTF. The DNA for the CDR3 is TGTGCCAACAGTGAACGGGGCAGCCGGGGTTCTGGGGCCAACGTCCTGACTTTC.

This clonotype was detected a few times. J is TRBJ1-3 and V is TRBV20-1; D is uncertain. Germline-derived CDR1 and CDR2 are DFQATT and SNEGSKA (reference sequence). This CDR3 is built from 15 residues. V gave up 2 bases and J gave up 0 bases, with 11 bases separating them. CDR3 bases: TGCAGTGCTAGACAGGACGGGAGCTCTGGAAACACCATATATTTT. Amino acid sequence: CSARQDGSSGNTIYF.

The CDR3 bases are TGCGCCAGCAGACAGGGGCAAGCTTACAATGAGCAGTTCTTC. Translated: CASRQGQAYNEQFF. V gene TRBV5-1 combines with J gene TRBJ2-1; TRBD1 aligns across 7 bases. The CDR3 totals 14 residues. Germline V CDR1 and CDR2: SGHRS, YFSETQ. V was clipped by 5 bases and J by 4 bases; unmatched bases: 6.

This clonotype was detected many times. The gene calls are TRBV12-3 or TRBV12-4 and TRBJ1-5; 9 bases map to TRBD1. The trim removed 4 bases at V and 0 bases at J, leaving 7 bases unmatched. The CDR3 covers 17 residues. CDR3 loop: CASSSGQGHNSNQPQHF. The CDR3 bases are TGTGCCAGCAGTTCGGGACAGGGACACAATAGCAATCAGCCCCAGCATTTT.

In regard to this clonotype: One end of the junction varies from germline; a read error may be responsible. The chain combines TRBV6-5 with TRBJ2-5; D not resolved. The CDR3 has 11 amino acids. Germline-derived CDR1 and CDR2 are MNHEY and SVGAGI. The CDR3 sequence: CAISYGETEYF. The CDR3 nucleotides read TGTGCCATCAGTTACGGAGAGACCGAGTACTTC.

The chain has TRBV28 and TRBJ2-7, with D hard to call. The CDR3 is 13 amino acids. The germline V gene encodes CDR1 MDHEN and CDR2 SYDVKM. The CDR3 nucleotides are TGCGCCAGCAGCACCGGACGGAAAGACGAGCAGTACGTC. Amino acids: CASSTGRKDEQYV.

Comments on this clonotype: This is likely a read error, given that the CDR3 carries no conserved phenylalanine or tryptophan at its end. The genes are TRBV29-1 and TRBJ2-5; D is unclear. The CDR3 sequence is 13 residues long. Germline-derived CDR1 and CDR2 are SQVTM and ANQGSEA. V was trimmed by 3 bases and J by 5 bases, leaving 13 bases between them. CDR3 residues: CSVERWGYETQYI. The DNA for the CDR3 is TGCAGCGTTGAGCGCTGGGGATATGAGACCCAGTACATC.

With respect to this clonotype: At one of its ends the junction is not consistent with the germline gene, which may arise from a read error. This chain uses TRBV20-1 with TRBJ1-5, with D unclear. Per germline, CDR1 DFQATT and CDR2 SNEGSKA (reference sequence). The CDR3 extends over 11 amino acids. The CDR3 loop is CSVSSNQSQHF. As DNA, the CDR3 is TGCAGTGTTAGCAGTAATCAGTCCCAGCATTTT.

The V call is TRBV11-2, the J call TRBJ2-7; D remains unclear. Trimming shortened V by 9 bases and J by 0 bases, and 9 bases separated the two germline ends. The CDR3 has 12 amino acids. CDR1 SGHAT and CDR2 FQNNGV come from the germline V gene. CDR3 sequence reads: CASGGISYEQYF. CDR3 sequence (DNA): TGTGCCAGTGGTGGGATCTCCTACGAGCAGTACTTC.

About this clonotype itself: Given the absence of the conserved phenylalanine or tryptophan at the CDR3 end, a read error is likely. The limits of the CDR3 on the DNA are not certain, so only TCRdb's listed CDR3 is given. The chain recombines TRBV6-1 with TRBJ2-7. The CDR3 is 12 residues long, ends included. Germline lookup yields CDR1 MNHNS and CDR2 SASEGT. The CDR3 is CASSLQNYEQYL.

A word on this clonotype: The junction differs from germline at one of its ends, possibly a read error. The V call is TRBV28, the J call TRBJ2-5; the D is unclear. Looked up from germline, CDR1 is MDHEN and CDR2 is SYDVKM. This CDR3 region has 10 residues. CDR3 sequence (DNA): TGTGGCAGCAGTCGGGAGACCCAGTACTTC. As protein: CGSSRETQYF. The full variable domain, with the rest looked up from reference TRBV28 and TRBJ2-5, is DVKVTQSSRYLVKRTGEKVFLECVQDMDHENMFWYRQDPGLGLRLIYFSYDVKMKEKGDIPEGYSVSREKKERFSLILESASTNQTSMYLCGSSRETQYFGPGTRLLVL.

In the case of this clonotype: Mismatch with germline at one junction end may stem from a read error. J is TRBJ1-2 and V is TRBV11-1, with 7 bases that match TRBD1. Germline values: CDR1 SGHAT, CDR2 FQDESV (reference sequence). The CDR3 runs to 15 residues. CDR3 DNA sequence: TGTGCCTGCAGCATAAACGGGGGACAGCTCTATGGCTACACCTTC. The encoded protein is CACSINGGQLYGYTF.

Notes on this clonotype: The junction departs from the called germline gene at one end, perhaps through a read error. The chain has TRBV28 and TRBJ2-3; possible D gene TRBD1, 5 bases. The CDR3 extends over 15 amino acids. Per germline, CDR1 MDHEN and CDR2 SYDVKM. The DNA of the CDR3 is TGTGCCAGCGGACCCAGAGACAGTTTCACAAATACGCAGTATTTT. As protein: CASGPRDSFTNTQYF.